This T cell receptor beta chain was identified in a study of shared clonotypes between healthy human individuals. Study-wide background: Researchers assigned three CD4 naive, three CD4 memory, two CD8 naive and one CD8 memory plate to each donor.

This clone was recorded a few times. Tens of thousands of T cell genomes, or around 0.2 ug DNA, went into the sorted-subset replicate PCRs. The method was immunoSEQ multiplex PCR; TCRdb's version includes in-frame clones alone and lacks a portion of them. Among 550,000 to 700,000 clones listed, around three quarters were seen once. Every one of the donors was a Caucasian adult that lived in Nashville, Tennessee. CD4+ cells yielded CD45RA+ naive and CD45RA-negative memory subsets. The CDR3 contains 11 residues. Trimming shortened V by 5 bases and J by 8 bases, and 9 bases separated the two germline ends. Germline-derived CDR1 and CDR2 are SQVTM and ANQGSEA.

This chain joins TRBV29-1 and TRBJ1-4; no clear D gene. This sequence was found in a woman in her 30s in good health. The material sequenced was memory CD4+ T cells sorted from blood. Noted subset: CD45RA-negative fraction. The CDR3 DNA reads as TGCAGCGTTCTTATGCGGGAAAAACTGTTTTTT. Its protein is CSVLMREKLFF.